The source of this T cell receptor (beta chain) is a study of OX40 agonist ivuxolimab in advanced cancers. Here immunoSEQ multiplex PCR was the method, and the copy in TCRdb shows in-frame clones only, minus some. This sample has around 46,000 clones; 82% occur once, and the top ten carry 1.5% to 2%. The germline V gene encodes CDR1 LGHNA and CDR2 YSLEER. This CDR3 contains 15 residues. Trimming took 1 base from V and 4 from J, leaving 14 bases between them. This chain connects TRBV4-3 to TRBJ2-7; a weak D match, TRBD1 (6 bases). The sequenced sample was CD4+ or CD8+ T cells sorted from blood, obtained in a trial of the OX40 agonist ivuxolimab. The receptor's source is an adult with an advanced solid tumor such as melanoma, head and neck, liver or kidney cancer. In DNA form, the CDR3 reads TGCGCCAGCAGCCAAGGTGCCGGGACATTATACGAGCAGTACTTC. It codes for CASSQGAGTLYEQYF.